The rows below give T cell receptor beta chains drawn from one sample of a study of T cell responses to AZD1222 COVID-19 vaccine. This table comes from immunoSEQ multiplex PCR, and its TCRdb copy is limited to in-frame clones, with some not included. The sample contains 70,000 to 85,000 clones, 86% of which appear only once. Specimen: peripheral blood, collected on day 0 of AZD1222 vaccination. Every receptor here comes from an adult in good health. Both conserved end residues are part of each CDR3. The D gene is left open where the match is weak. A clone size is listed for some rows: how often the clone was seen (once, few, many), or a class if it is expanded.

j_call: TRBJ1-2; v_call: TRBV6-1; clone_size: once; d_call: -; cdr3_nt: TGTGCCAGCAGTGAAGTCCCAGGCGACCCCTATGGCTACACCTTC; cdr3_aa: CASSEVPGDPYGYTF
j_call: TRBJ2-1; v_call: TRBV14; clone_size: -; d_call: -; cdr3_nt: TGTGCCAGCAGCCAAAACCCTAGGGGCGGGCACAATGAGCAGTTCTTC; cdr3_aa: CASSQNPRGGHNEQFF
j_call: TRBJ2-2; v_call: TRBV3-1/TRBV3-2; clone_size: -; d_call: TRBD1; cdr3_nt: TGTGCCAGCAGCCAAATTACAGGGGGCGATGGGACCGGGGAGCTGTTTTTT; cdr3_aa: CASSQITGGDGTGELFF
j_call: TRBJ2-2; v_call: TRBV2; clone_size: -; d_call: -; cdr3_nt: TGTGCCAGCACCTTGACAGGCGGGGAGCTGTTTTTT; cdr3_aa: CASTLTGGELFF
j_call: TRBJ1-1; v_call: TRBV20-1; clone_size: -; d_call: -; cdr3_nt: TGCAGTGGTGAAGGGAGGAAAGCTTTCTTT; cdr3_aa: CSGEGRKAFF
j_call: TRBJ2-7; v_call: TRBV14; clone_size: -; d_call: TRBD2; cdr3_nt: TGTGCCAGCAGCCAATCGGGAGGACCCGAGCAGTACTTC; cdr3_aa: CASSQSGGPEQYF
j_call: TRBJ2-2; v_call: TRBV2; clone_size: -; d_call: -; cdr3_nt: TGTGCCAGCAAGAGGACAGAGAACACCGGGGAGCTGTTTTTT; cdr3_aa: CASKRTENTGELFF
j_call: TRBJ1-1; v_call: TRBV9; clone_size: few; d_call: TRBD1; cdr3_nt: TGTGCCAGCAGCGCCGGGACAGGGACTGAAGCTTTCTTT; cdr3_aa: CASSAGTGTEAFF
j_call: TRBJ2-1; v_call: TRBV7-6; clone_size: -; d_call: TRBD2; cdr3_nt: TGTGCCAGCAGCAAGGAGCGGGGGGACAATGAGCAGTTCTTC; cdr3_aa: CASSKERGDNEQFF
j_call: TRBJ1-5; v_call: TRBV4-1; clone_size: -; d_call: TRBD1; cdr3_nt: TGCGCCAGCAGCTTGCACCGGGACAGGGACAATCAGCCCCAGCATTTT; cdr3_aa: CASSLHRDRDNQPQHF
j_call: TRBJ1-1; v_call: TRBV19; clone_size: -; d_call: -; cdr3_nt: TGTGCCACAGATAGGGGTTTAATGAACACTGAAGCTTTCTTT; cdr3_aa: CATDRGLMNTEAFF
j_call: TRBJ2-5; v_call: TRBV3-1/TRBV3-2; clone_size: -; d_call: -; cdr3_nt: TGTGCCAGCAGCCAAGATTTGTCCCTGGGGGAAGAGACCCAGTACTTC; cdr3_aa: CASSQDLSLGEETQYF
j_call: TRBJ1-5; v_call: TRBV11-2; clone_size: -; d_call: TRBD1; cdr3_nt: TGTGCCAGCAGCTTCGACAGGGGAGGTCAGCCCCAGCATTTT; cdr3_aa: CASSFDRGGQPQHF
j_call: TRBJ2-2; v_call: TRBV7-2; clone_size: few; d_call: -; cdr3_nt: TGTGCCAGCAGCTTAGTCTTGGAAGGGGAGCTGTTTTTT; cdr3_aa: CASSLVLEGELFF
j_call: TRBJ2-1; v_call: TRBV11-3; clone_size: few; d_call: TRBD1; cdr3_nt: TGTGCCAGCAGCTTAGATCCGGGACAGGGTCTAAATGAGCAGTTCTTC; cdr3_aa: CASSLDPGQGLNEQFF
j_call: TRBJ1-2; v_call: TRBV20-1; clone_size: -; d_call: -; cdr3_nt: TGCAGTGCTAGTGATATGTTGCAGGGTGCAGGGGGCTACACCTTC; cdr3_aa: CSASDMLQGAGGYTF
j_call: TRBJ1-3; v_call: TRBV4-1; clone_size: -; d_call: -; cdr3_nt: TGCGCCAGCGGGGGAGAGGGAAGCTCTGGAAACACCATATATTTT; cdr3_aa: CASGGEGSSGNTIYF
j_call: TRBJ2-3; v_call: TRBV6-5; clone_size: -; d_call: TRBD1; cdr3_nt: TGTGCCAGCGGACAGGGGAGAGATACGCAGTATTTT; cdr3_aa: CASGQGRDTQYF
j_call: TRBJ1-5; v_call: TRBV3-1/TRBV3-2; clone_size: -; d_call: -; cdr3_nt: TGTGCCAGCAGCCAAGGGGCCACCCAGCCCCAGCATTTT; cdr3_aa: CASSQGATQPQHF
j_call: TRBJ2-5; v_call: TRBV9; clone_size: -; d_call: -; cdr3_nt: TGTGCCAGCAGCGTAGAAGGGGAAAGGGCAGAGACCCAGTACTTC; cdr3_aa: CASSVEGERAETQYF
j_call: TRBJ1-1; v_call: TRBV7-2; clone_size: -; d_call: TRBD1; cdr3_nt: TGTGCCAGCAGCTACACGGGACAGGGGAACACTGAAGCTTTCTTT; cdr3_aa: CASSYTGQGNTEAFF